This TCR beta chain was sequenced in a study of T-cell reconstitution after alpha-beta-depleted transplantation in children. Study-level findings and limits: Where alpha-beta T cells came from about two months after transplant was reportedly several hundred expanded graft clones.

This sample's TCRbeta library carried unique molecular identifier barcodes. TCRdb used MiXCR to reprocess the PCR reads, holding one entry per CDR3 protein. The sample shows 900,000 or so distinct CDR3 sequences, under 20% of them seen only once. Worth noting for this clonotype: As yet, its antigen is unknown. The CDR3 does not end in the conserved phenylalanine or tryptophan, so this is likely a read error.

The origin of this receptor is a male patient aged 10 to 17 who had a stem cell transplant for acute lymphoblastic leukemia, so the T cells may come from the graft donor. The source material was PBMCs, mostly from graft donor cells, sampled 360 days after TCRalphabeta/CD19-depleted stem cell transplant.

For the CDR3, the DNA is TGCAGTGCTGGGACAGGGTTTAGGGATCAGCCCCAGCATTGT. Its protein is CSAGTGFRDQPQHC. The chain is built from TRBV20-1 and TRBJ1-5; 9 positions agree with TRBD1. Trimming took 5 bases from V and 5 from J; bases not matched to a gene: 7. Germline V CDR1 and CDR2: DFQATT, SNEGSKA (reference sequence). The CDR3 has 14 residues.